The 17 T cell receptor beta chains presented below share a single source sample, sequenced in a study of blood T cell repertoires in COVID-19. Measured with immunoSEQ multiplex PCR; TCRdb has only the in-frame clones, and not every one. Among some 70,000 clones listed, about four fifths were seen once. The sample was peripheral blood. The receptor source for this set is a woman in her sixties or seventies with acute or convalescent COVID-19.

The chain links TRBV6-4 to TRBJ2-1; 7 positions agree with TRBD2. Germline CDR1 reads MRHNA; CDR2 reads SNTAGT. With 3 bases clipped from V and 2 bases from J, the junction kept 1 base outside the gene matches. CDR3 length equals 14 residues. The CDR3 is CASSEGLTYNEQFF. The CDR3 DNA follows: TGTGCCAGCAGTGAGGGACTAACCTACAATGAGCAGTTCTTC.

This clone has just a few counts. The CDR3 reads CASSRQDRNTEAFF. In nucleotides, the CDR3 is TGTGCCAGCAGTCGACAGGACAGGAACACTGAAGCTTTCTTT. This chain connects TRBV6-5 to TRBJ1-1; D might be TRBD1 (6 bases). This CDR3 has 14 amino acids. CDR1 MNHEY and CDR2 SVGAGI come from the germline V gene. V lost 5 bases and J lost 1, with 11 bases in between.

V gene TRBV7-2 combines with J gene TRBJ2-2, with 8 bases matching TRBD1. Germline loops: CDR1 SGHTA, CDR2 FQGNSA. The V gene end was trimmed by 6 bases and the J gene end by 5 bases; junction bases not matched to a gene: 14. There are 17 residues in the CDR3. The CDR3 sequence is CASSYTGQGRKTGELFF. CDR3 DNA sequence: TGTGCCAGCAGTTATACAGGACAGGGAAGGAAGACCGGGGAGCTGTTTTTT.

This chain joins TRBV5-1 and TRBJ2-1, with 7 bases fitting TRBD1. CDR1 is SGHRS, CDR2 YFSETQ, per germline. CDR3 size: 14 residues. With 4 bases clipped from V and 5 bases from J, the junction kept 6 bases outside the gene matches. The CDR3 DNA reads TGCGCCAGCAGCCTAGGACAGGCGAACAATGAGCAGTTCTTC. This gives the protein CASSLGQANNEQFF.

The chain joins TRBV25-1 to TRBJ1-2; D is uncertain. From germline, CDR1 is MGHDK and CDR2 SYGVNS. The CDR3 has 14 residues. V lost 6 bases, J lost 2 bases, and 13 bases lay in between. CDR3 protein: CASRGLEENYGYTF. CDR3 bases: TGTGCCAGCAGGGGGTTGGAGGAGAACTATGGCTACACCTTC.

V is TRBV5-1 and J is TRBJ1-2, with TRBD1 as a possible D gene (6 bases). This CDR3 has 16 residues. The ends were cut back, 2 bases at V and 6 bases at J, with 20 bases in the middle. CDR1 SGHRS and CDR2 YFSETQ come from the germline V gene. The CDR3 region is CASSFAPEDSIHGYTF. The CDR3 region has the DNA TGCGCCAGCAGCTTTGCCCCCGAGGACAGCATACATGGCTACACCTTC.

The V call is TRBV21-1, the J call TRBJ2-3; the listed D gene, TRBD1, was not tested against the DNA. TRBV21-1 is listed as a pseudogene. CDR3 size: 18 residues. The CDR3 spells CASSKGGLDSKNTDTQYF. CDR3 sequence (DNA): TGTGCCAGCAGCAAAGGGGGGCTGGATTCGAAAAACACAGATACGCAGTATTTT.

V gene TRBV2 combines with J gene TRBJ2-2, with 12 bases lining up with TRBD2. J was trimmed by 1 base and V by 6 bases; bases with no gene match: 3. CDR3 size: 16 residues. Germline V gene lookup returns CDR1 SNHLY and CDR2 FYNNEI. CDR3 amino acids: CASRKGLAGNTGELFF. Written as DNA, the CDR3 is TGTGCCAGCAGGAAGGGACTAGCGGGGAACACCGGGGAGCTGTTTTTT.

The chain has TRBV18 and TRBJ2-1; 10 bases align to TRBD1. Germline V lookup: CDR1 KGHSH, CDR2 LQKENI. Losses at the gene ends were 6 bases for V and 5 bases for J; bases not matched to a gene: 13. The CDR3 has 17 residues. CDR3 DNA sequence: TGTGCCAGCTCCCTACTGGGGGGACAGGGGATAAACAATGAGCAGTTCTTC. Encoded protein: CASSLLGGQGINNEQFF.

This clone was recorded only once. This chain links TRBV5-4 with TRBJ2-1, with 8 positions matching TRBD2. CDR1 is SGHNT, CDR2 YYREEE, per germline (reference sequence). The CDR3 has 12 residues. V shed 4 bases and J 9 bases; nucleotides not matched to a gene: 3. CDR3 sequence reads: CASSPRGGEQFF. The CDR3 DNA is TGTGCCAGCAGCCCCCGGGGGGGTGAGCAGTTCTTC.

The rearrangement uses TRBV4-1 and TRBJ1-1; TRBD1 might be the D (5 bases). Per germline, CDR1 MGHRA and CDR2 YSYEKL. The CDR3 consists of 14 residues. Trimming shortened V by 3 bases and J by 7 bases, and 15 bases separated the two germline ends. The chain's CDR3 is CASSQPGEQGEAFF. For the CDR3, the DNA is TGCGCCAGCAGCCAGCCGGGGGAGCAAGGTGAAGCTTTCTTT.

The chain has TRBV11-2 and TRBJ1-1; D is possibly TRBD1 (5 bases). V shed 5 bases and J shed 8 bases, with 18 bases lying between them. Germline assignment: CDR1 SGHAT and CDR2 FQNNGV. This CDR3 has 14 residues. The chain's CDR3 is CASSPSGGVREAFF. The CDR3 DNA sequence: TGTGCCAGCAGCCCCAGCGGGGGGGTTCGGGAAGCTTTCTTT.

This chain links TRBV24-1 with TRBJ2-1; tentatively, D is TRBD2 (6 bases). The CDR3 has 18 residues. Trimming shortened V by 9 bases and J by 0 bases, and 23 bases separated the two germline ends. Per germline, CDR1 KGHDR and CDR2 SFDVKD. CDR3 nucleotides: TGTGCCACCTGGAGGGCTAATATTCCCCATAGCTCCTACAATGAGCAGTTCTTC. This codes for CATWRANIPHSSYNEQFF.

DNA of the CDR3: TGCGCCAGCAGCCCCGACAGGGCCGATACGCAGTATTTT. Amino acids: CASSPDRADTQYF. The chain is built from TRBV5-1 and TRBJ2-3, with 7 bases aligning to TRBD1. Germline V gene sequence: CDR1 SGHRS, CDR2 YFSETQ. Losses at the gene ends were 4 bases for V and 6 bases for J; bases not matched to a gene: 5. The CDR3 extends over 13 amino acids.

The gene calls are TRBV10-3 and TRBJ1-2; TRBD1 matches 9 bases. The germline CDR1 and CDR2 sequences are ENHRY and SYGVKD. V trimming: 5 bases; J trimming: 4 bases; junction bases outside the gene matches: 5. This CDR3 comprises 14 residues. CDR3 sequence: CAISTGGASYGYTF. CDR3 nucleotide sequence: TGTGCCATCAGTACAGGGGGCGCGAGCTATGGCTACACCTTC.

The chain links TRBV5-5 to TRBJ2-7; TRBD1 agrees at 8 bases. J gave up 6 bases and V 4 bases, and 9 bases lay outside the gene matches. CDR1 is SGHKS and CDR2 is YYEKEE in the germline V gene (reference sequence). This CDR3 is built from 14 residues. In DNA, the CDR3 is TGTGCCAGCAGCATGACCGGGACAGGTCGCGAGCAGTACTTC. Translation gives CASSMTGTGREQYF.

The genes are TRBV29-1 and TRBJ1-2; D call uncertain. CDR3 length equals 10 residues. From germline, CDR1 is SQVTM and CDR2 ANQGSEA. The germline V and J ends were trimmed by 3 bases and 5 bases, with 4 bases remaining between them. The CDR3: CSVDHYGYTF. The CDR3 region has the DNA TGCAGCGTTGATCATTATGGCTACACCTTC.